The 10 T cell receptor beta chains listed next were all sequenced from one sample in a study of esophageal squamous cell carcinoma under preoperative chemotherapy (dated by TCRdb to the late 2010s). To prepare the library, PCR was applied. The listed sequencing device is HiSeq X Ten. TCRdb passed the public sequencing reads through fastp at Q25 and MiXCR, retaining productive beta sequences. When rows share a CDR3 protein, they turn into one entry using the most common DNA and genes. This sample comprises about 32,000 distinct CDR3 sequences, 40% to 60% of them detected only once. Together, the top ten hold approximately 25% of the sample. In the paper's terms, the time point label means: after preoperative PTX-NDP chemotherapy. The specimen was collected from a patient given preoperative chemotherapy. The receptors come from a human donor with esophageal squamous cell carcinoma. The donor label of this sample is uncertain.

Concerning this clonotype itself: It is likely a read error, because the conserved phenylalanine at the end of the CDR3 is missing. This chain uses TRBV7-2 with TRBJ2-1; D is possibly TRBD2 (6 bases). V lost 0 bases, J lost 4 bases, and 7 bases lay in between. CDR1 and CDR2 from the germline V gene are SGHTA and FQGNSA. This CDR3 is built from 14 residues. The CDR3, as DNA: TGTGCCAGCAGCTTAGCTAGCGGATACAATGAGCAGTTCTCC. Translation: CASSLASGYNEQFS.

This rearrangement joins TRBV24-1 to TRBJ2-1, with TRBD2 matching 11 bases. CDR1 is KGHDR and CDR2 is SFDVKD in the germline V gene. V dropped 4 bases and J dropped 0; count of bases not matched to a gene: 7. The CDR3 loop spans 18 amino acids. CDR3 amino acids: CATSEASGGFSSYNEQFF. The CDR3 coding sequence is TGTGCCACCAGTGAGGCTAGCGGGGGGTTCAGCTCCTACAATGAGCAGTTCTTC.

For this clonotype: Given a much more abundant clone one base away, this may be a read error. The chain employs TRBV10-3 and TRBJ2-1; 11 bases match TRBD2. Gene TRBJ2-7 matches the end of the DNA better, so the J call may be wrong. This CDR3 has 15 residues. Germline-derived CDR1 and CDR2 are ENHRY and SYGVKD. The CDR3 region has the DNA TGTGCCATCAGTCTTACTAGCGGGGGCTACAATGAGCAGTACTTC. Its protein product is CAISLTSGGYNEQYF.

This chain uses TRBV11-3 with TRBJ2-5; 10 nucleotides agree with TRBD1. CDR1 and CDR2 from the germline V gene are SGHNT and YENEEA. Trimming removed 3 bases from V and 4 bases from J; junction bases left unmatched: 11. This CDR3 has 17 amino acids. DNA of the CDR3: TGTGCCAGCAGCTTCGGAGCCGGGACAGGGGACCTAGAGACCCAGTACTTC. It specifies CASSFGAGTGDLETQYF. The entire variable domain, with the rest obtained from reference TRBV11-3 and TRBJ2-5, is as follows: EAGVVQSPRYKIIEKKQPVAFWCNPISGHNTLYWYLQNLGQGPELLIRYENEEAVDDSQLPKDRFSAERLKGVDSTLKIQPAELGDSAVYLCASSFGAGTGDLETQYFGPGTRLLVL.

The chain couples TRBV7-2 to TRBJ2-4; TRBD2 matches 10 bases. Germline V gene sequence: CDR1 SGHTA, CDR2 FQGNSA. This CDR3 contains 15 residues. V was clipped by 4 bases and J by 8 bases; unmatched bases: 8. In DNA form, the CDR3 reads TGTGCCAGCAGCTCTAGCGGGGGAGGCACAGACATTCAGTACTTC. It encodes CASSSSGGGTDIQYF.

For this clonotype: At one boundary the junction diverges from the germline segment, which might be a read error. The chain's CDR3 is CARGQGTRGTETQYF. The CDR3, as DNA: TGTGCCAGGGGGCAAGGGACTCGTGGCACAGAGACGCAGTATTTC. This chain links TRBV7-3 with TRBJ2-5; weak D call: TRBD2 (6 bases). The CDR3 extends over 15 amino acids. CDR1 and CDR2 from the germline V gene are SGHTA and FQGTGA.

Many counts were recorded for this clonotype. The chain uses TRBV11-3 and TRBJ2-1; D perhaps matches TRBD2 (7 bases). Germline V lookup: CDR1 SGHNT, CDR2 YENEEA. The CDR3 has 15 residues. V lost 0 bases, J lost 10 bases, and 16 bases lay in between. The CDR3 reads CASSLDGFGGGEQFF. The CDR3 DNA follows: TGTGCCAGCAGCTTAGATGGTTTCGGCGGGGGCGAGCAGTTCTTC.

There are a few counts of this clonotype. Since a much larger clone is just one base distant, this may be a read error. The chain has TRBV7-2 and TRBJ2-1; the D is unclear. Germline values: CDR1 SGHTA, CDR2 FQGNSA. The V end was cut by 4 bases, the J end by 13 bases, with 20 bases between. The CDR3 loop spans 14 amino acids. The CDR3, as DNA: TGTGCCAGCAGCTACGGACCAGTCGAAGAGACCCAGTTCTTC. Its translation is CASSYGPVEETQFF.

The rearrangement uses TRBV6-1 and TRBJ2-5; 7 bases match TRBD2. V lost 2 bases to trimming and J lost 5 bases; unmatched junction nucleotides: 14. Germline V lookup: CDR1 MNHNS, CDR2 SASEGT. The CDR3 spans 17 residues. CDR3: CASSEQGGGEAGETQYF. DNA for the CDR3: TGTGCCAGCAGTGAACAGGGCGGGGGTGAGGCAGGGGAGACCCAGTACTTC.

The chain has TRBV13 and TRBJ2-5, with 9 bases aligning to TRBD1. Germline trimming cut 5 bases from V and 5 bases from J; bases unmatched to any gene: 15. Germline values: CDR1 PRHDT, CDR2 FYEKMQ (reference sequence). There are 17 residues in the CDR3. DNA of the CDR3: TGTGCCAGCAGCCCACTCCACAGGGGGCGCGGTTCGGAGACCCAGTACTTC. Protein product: CASSPLHRGRGSETQYF.